The entry below describes one TCR beta chain. This sample is part of a study of blood T cell repertoires in COVID-19. Study summary: Specimens from acute and convalescent COVID-19 originated in the United States, Italy and Spain. From T cells, B-cell-depleted T cells, or PBMCs came the material, which was cDNA or gDNA.

Participants were placed into cohorts based on the clinical history they reported. Trimming took 1 base from V and 6 from J; bases not matched to a gene: 7. Per the germline V gene, CDR1 is MNHNY and CDR2 is SVGAGI (reference sequence). The length of the CDR3 is 16 residues. Original handling: Amplification with reference gene primers provided the estimates of nucleated cell counts. TCRdb's copy holds only in-frame clones and misses some; the assay was immunoSEQ multiplex PCR. V, J and clone size are taken as reported in that table, and D and trimming were inferred from the DNA itself. The sample lists approximately 200,000 clones; roughly four fifths were seen once.

Sequenced input: PBMCs or T cells enriched from blood (not recorded which). This TCR derives from a middle-aged man who had recovered from COVID-19. The chain carries TRBV6-6 and TRBJ2-7; 12 positions match TRBD2. The CDR3 DNA is TGTGCCAGCAGTTACTTAGGACTAGCGGGGCTGGGCGAGCAGTACGTC. It translates to CASSYLGLAGLGEQYV.